The 8 T cell receptor beta chains below were found in one sample sequenced in a study of T-cell memory formation after mild COVID-19. In TCRdb, the 5' RACE reads were re-called with MiXCR into one record per CDR3 protein. The sample lists some 150,000 distinct CDR3 sequences; approximately 6% were seen once. The specimen sequenced was PBMCs or a T cell subset sorted from them (not recorded which). These receptors originate from an adult woman who had mild COVID-19 (a few samples of this study predate the infection). Cell type and time point are not known.

In this sample, this clonotype turned up many times. The chain uses TRBV4-3 and TRBJ2-7; possibly TRBD2 for D (5 bases). This CDR3 region has 14 residues. V shed 0 bases and J shed 6 bases, with 12 bases lying between them. Germline V gene lookup returns CDR1 LGHNA and CDR2 YSLEER. The CDR3 sequence: CASSQDPHTSEQYF. In nucleotides, the CDR3 is TGCGCCAGCAGCCAAGATCCACACACTAGCGAGCAGTACTTC.

This clonotype showed up just a few times. The chain links TRBV5-6 to TRBJ2-5; TRBD2 agrees at 11 bases. Trimming took 3 bases from V and 2 from J; bases not matched to a gene: 3. The CDR3 runs to 15 residues. Looked up from germline, CDR1 is SGHDT and CDR2 is YYEEEE. The CDR3 DNA reads TGTGCCAGCAGCTACCGACTAGCGGGACAAGAGACCCAGTACTTC. Protein product: CASSYRLAGQETQYF. The full variable domain, in which reference TRBV5-6 and TRBJ2-5 provide the parts outside the CDR3, is DAGVTQSPTHLIKTRGQQVTLRCSPKSGHDTVSWYQQALGQGPQFIFQYYEEEERQRGNFPDRFSGHQFPNYSSELNVNALLLGDSALYLCASSYRLAGQETQYFGPGTRLLVL.

This clonotype was seen many times. The chain carries TRBV2 and TRBJ2-5; D may be TRBD2 (6 bases). The germline gives CDR1 SNHLY, CDR2 FYNNEI. The CDR3 loop spans 17 amino acids. V lost 2 bases and J 3 bases, leaving 19 bases between the germline ends. DNA for the CDR3: TGTGCCAGCAGTGAAAGAAAGACTAGTAGGCCGAAAGAGACCCAGTACTTC. The encoded protein is CASSERKTSRPKETQYF.

This clonotype has more than one count but fewer than ten. The gene calls are TRBV7-9 and TRBJ2-2; possible D gene TRBD1, 6 bases. Germline values: CDR1 SEHNR, CDR2 FQNEAQ (reference sequence). Trimming cost V 5 bases and J 3 bases, with 13 bases left between them. This CDR3 comprises 15 residues. CDR3 DNA: TGTGCCAGCAGCCTCACAGGGTCGGACACCGGGGAGCTGTTTTTT. It specifies CASSLTGSDTGELFF.

In its sample, this clonotype was seen many times. The V gene is TRBV6-5, the J gene TRBJ2-2, with 9 nucleotides matching TRBD1. With 5 bases clipped from V and 5 bases from J, the junction kept 6 bases outside the gene matches. The CDR3 contains 15 residues. Germline CDR1 MNHEY, CDR2 SVGAGI. The CDR3: CASSAGQGRTGELFF. In DNA form, the CDR3 reads TGTGCCAGCAGTGCCGGACAGGGGAGAACCGGGGAGCTGTTTTTT.

This clonotype was found a few times. CDR3 nucleotide sequence: TGTGCCAGCAGCTTGGGTCAGGGTCATCGGTCACCCCTCCACTTT. This codes for CASSLGQGHRSPLHF. The rearrangement joins TRBV5-5 to TRBJ1-6; possibly TRBD1 for D (5 bases). This CDR3 has 15 residues. V shed 0 bases and J shed 10 bases, with 14 bases lying between them. CDR1 and CDR2 (germline): SGHKS, YYEKEE (reference sequence).

The V gene is TRBV14, the J gene TRBJ2-1; 10 bases fit TRBD2. Germline V CDR1 and CDR2: SGHDN, FVKESK. V was pared by 4 bases and J by 5 bases, with 14 bases of the junction left unmatched. The CDR3 extends over 18 amino acids. The CDR3 region has the DNA TGTGCCAGCAGCCCCAGGGGGCGCGGGCTAGCGGGAGACAATGAGCAGTTCTTC. It specifies CASSPRGRGLAGDNEQFF.

This clonotype showed up many times. The chain carries TRBV4-3 and TRBJ2-1; D remains ambiguous. The V end lost 0 bases, the J end lost 3 bases, and 6 bases lay between the germline ends. The CDR3 is 14 amino acids. Germline V lookup: CDR1 LGHNA, CDR2 YSLEER. CDR3 nucleotides: TGCGCCAGCAGCCAAGATGACGGCTACAATGAGCAGTTCTTC. This codes for CASSQDDGYNEQFF.